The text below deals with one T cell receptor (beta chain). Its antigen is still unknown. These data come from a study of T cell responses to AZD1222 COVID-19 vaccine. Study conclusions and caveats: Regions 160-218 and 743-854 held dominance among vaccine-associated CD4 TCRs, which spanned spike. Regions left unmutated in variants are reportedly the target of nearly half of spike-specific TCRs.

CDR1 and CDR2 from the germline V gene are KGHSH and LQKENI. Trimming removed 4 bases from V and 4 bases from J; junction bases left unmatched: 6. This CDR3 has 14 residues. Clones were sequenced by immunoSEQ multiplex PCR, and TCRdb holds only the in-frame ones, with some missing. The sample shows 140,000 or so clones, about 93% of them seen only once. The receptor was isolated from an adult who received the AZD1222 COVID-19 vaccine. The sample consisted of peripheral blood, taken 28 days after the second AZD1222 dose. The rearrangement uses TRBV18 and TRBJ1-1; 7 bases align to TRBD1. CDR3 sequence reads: CASSLNRGVTEAFF. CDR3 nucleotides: TGTGCCAGCTCACTAAACAGGGGAGTCACTGAAGCTTTCTTT.